These 23 T cell receptor beta chains were sequenced from one sample in a study of blood T cell repertoires in COVID-19. Using immunoSEQ multiplex PCR, the repertoire was profiled, and TCRdb retains in-frame clones only, with some absent. The sample lists around 300,000 clones; around four fifths were seen once. Material: peripheral blood. Receptor source: a woman aged 50 to 65 who had recovered from COVID-19.

V and J are TRBV21-1 and TRBJ1-1. TRBV21-1 is a documented pseudogene. This CDR3 spans 15 amino acids. CDR3 protein: CASSKTAGLDTEAFF. The CDR3 DNA follows: TGTGCCAGCAGCAAAACGGCGGGGCTGGACACTGAAGCTTTCTTT.

This chain joins TRBV5-4 and TRBJ1-3, with a possible D match to TRBD1 (5 bases). Germline loops: CDR1 SGHNT, CDR2 YYREEE (reference sequence). The V end was cut by 1 base, the J end by 0 bases, with 8 bases between. This CDR3 contains 15 residues. This CDR3 is CASSLSGHSGNTIYF. CDR3 nucleotides: TGTGCCAGCAGCTTGTCAGGACACTCTGGAAACACCATATATTTT.

The gene calls are TRBV5-1 and TRBJ1-5, with D perhaps TRBD1 (5 bases). Trimming removed 1 base from V and 3 bases from J, with 14 bases in between. The CDR3 is 16 amino acids. From germline, CDR1 is SGHRS and CDR2 YFSETQ. CDR3 sequence: CASSLWGRGDNQPQHF. The CDR3 DNA follows: TGCGCCAGCAGCTTGTGGGGGAGGGGCGACAATCAGCCCCAGCATTTT.

This clone was counted between two and nine times. This chain connects TRBV9 to TRBJ2-3, with 8 nucleotides matching TRBD2. V gave up 4 bases and J gave up 0 bases; unmatched junction bases: 4. This CDR3 is built from 15 residues. CDR1 and CDR2 (germline): SGDLS, YYNGEE. CDR3 sequence (DNA): TGTGCCAGCAGCTATAGCGGGGCTAGCACAGATACGCAGTATTTT. This gives the protein CASSYSGASTDTQYF. The whole variable domain, remainder taken from reference TRBV9 and TRBJ2-3, is DSGVTQTPKHLITATGQRVTLRCSPRSGDLSVYWYQQSLDQGLQFLIQYYNGEERAKGNILERFSAQQFPDLHSELNLSSLELGDSALYFCASSYSGASTDTQYFGPGTRLTVL.

V gene TRBV3-1 (or the pseudogene TRBV3-2) combines with J gene TRBJ2-7, with 8 bases matching TRBD1. This CDR3 contains 14 residues. Looked up from germline, CDR1 is LGHDT and CDR2 is YNNKEL (reference sequence). J gave up 2 bases and V 2 bases, and 2 bases lay outside the gene matches. In nucleotides, the CDR3 is TGTGCCAGCAGCCAATGGGACAGGACCTACGAGCAGTACTTC. Translated, it gives CASSQWDRTYEQYF.

V and J are TRBV3-1 (or the pseudogene TRBV3-2) and TRBJ1-4, with D uncertain. Deletions cut 0 bases from V and 0 bases from J, with 8 bases between. The CDR3 loop spans 16 amino acids. Per the germline V gene, CDR1 is LGHDT and CDR2 is YNNKEL (reference sequence). The CDR3: CASSQERGTTNEKLFF. The CDR3, as DNA: TGTGCCAGCAGCCAAGAAAGAGGGACAACTAATGAAAAACTGTTTTTT.

Notes on this clone: At the DNA level, this CDR3 is encoded by other sequences in the same sample as well. This chain joins TRBV18 and TRBJ1-1, with a weak D call TRBD1 (6 bases). Trimming removed 3 bases from V and 1 base from J, with 6 bases in between. Germline values: CDR1 KGHSH, CDR2 LQKENI. This CDR3 region has 13 residues. The CDR3 sequence: CASSPGQNTEAFF. The CDR3 DNA is TGTGCCAGCTCACCGGGACAGAACACTGAAGCTTTCTTT.

V usage is TRBV6-2 or TRBV6-3 and J usage is TRBJ2-7; D might be TRBD2 (5 bases). The length of the CDR3 is 13 residues. Deletions cut 0 bases from V and 7 bases from J, with 10 bases between. The germline V gene has CDR1 MNHEY and CDR2 SVGEGT. CDR3 coding DNA: TGTGCCAGCAGTTACTCGACACGGAGGGAGCAGTACTTC. Its translation is CASSYSTRREQYF.

DNA for the CDR3: TGTGCCAGCAGCCCTCAGGACAGGAATGGCTACACCTTC. Residues: CASSPQDRNGYTF. The chain uses TRBV2 and TRBJ1-2, with 7 nucleotides matching TRBD1. Germline CDR1 reads SNHLY; CDR2 reads FYNNEI. V lost 6 bases and J lost 6; bases outside the gene matches: 7. The CDR3 spans 13 residues.

This clone has just one count. The chain carries TRBV28 and TRBJ2-7, with TRBD1 matching over 7 bases. Germline V gene sequence: CDR1 MDHEN, CDR2 SYDVKM. CDR3 length equals 16 residues. Trimming at V came to 8 bases and at J to 3 bases, leaving 16 bases not matched to a gene. The chain's CDR3 is CASLTALGTAFYEQYF. CDR3 bases: TGTGCCAGCCTTACCGCCCTCGGGACAGCCTTCTACGAGCAGTACTTC.

The chain recombines TRBV9 with TRBJ2-3; no clear D. The CDR3 runs 13 residues. Per germline, CDR1 SGDLS and CDR2 YYNGEE. Trimming left V 4 bases short and J 1 base short, with 7 bases between. The CDR3 bases are TGTGCCAGCAGCATTTCAGGCACAGATACGCAGTATTTT. This gives the protein CASSISGTDTQYF.

V gene TRBV30 combines with J gene TRBJ1-5; a possible D gene is TRBD1 (5 bases). Germline lookup yields CDR1 GTSNPN and CDR2 SVGIG (reference sequence). The CDR3 loop spans 13 amino acids. Trimming took off 3 bases at V and 6 bases at J, with 12 bases between the two ends. The CDR3 loop reads CAWRQGFSQPQHF. DNA of the CDR3: TGTGCCTGGAGGCAGGGTTTCTCTCAGCCCCAGCATTTT.

V is TRBV5-4 and J is TRBJ2-6, with 9 bases that match TRBD1. Germline trimming cut 4 bases from V and 1 base from J; bases unmatched to any gene: 12. The V gene's germline CDR1 is SGHNT and CDR2 YYREEE (reference sequence). The CDR3 runs to 19 residues. CDR3 DNA sequence: TGTGCCAGCAGCCTCCCCCCGGGACAGGGCCGATCTGGGGCCAACGTCCTGACTTTC. Protein product: CASSLPPGQGRSGANVLTF. The complete variable domain, with remaining parts taken from reference TRBV5-4 and TRBJ2-6, reads ETGVTQSPTHLIKTRGQQVTLRCSSQSGHNTVSWYQQALGQGPQFIFQYYREEENGRGNFPPRFSGLQFPNYSSELNVNALELDDSALYLCASSLPPGQGRSGANVLTFGAGSRLTVL.

This chain links TRBV3-1 (or the pseudogene TRBV3-2) with TRBJ2-1; 11 bases fit TRBD2. The germline CDR1 and CDR2 sequences are LGHDT and YNNKEL (reference sequence). V trimming: 1 base; J trimming: 7 bases; junction bases outside the gene matches: 12. This CDR3 comprises 18 residues. The CDR3 DNA sequence: TGTGCCAGCAGCCAAGTTATCCTAGCGGGAGGACTAGGGAATGAGCAGTTCTTC. Translated, it gives CASSQVILAGGLGNEQFF.

CDR3 residues: CASSLAGYTYEQYF. CDR3 DNA sequence: TGTGCCAGCAGCCTGGCGGGCTACACCTACGAGCAGTACTTC. The chain is built from TRBV3-1 (or the pseudogene TRBV3-2) and TRBJ2-7; D perhaps matches TRBD2 (5 bases). The CDR3 length is 14 residues. Trimming removed 4 bases from V and 2 bases from J, with 12 bases in between. Germline CDR1 LGHDT, CDR2 YNNKEL (reference sequence).

V is TRBV12-3 or TRBV12-4 and J is TRBJ2-3; unclear D gene. The V end lost 6 bases, the J end lost 4 bases, and 8 bases lay between the germline ends. CDR3 length: 12 residues. CDR3 region: CASSPPADTQYF. CDR3 nucleotide sequence: TGTGCCAGCAGCCCCCCGGCAGATACGCAGTATTTT.

The V and J genes are TRBV7-9 and TRBJ1-2; the D gene is possibly TRBD1 (6 bases). The CDR3 contains 14 residues. V was trimmed by 7 bases and J by 7 bases, leaving 19 bases between them. Germline CDR1 is SEHNR and CDR2 is FQNEAQ (reference sequence). CDR3 in DNA: TGTGCCAGCACCATTACAGGGAGGGCCGGTGGCTACACCTTC. Translating gives CASTITGRAGGYTF.

V gene TRBV3-1 (or the pseudogene TRBV3-2) combines with J gene TRBJ1-4; 10 nucleotides line up with TRBD1. The V gene's germline CDR1 is LGHDT and CDR2 YNNKEL (reference sequence). J was trimmed by 7 bases and V by 4 bases; bases with no gene match: 9. This CDR3 region has 16 residues. The CDR3 reads CASSPPGTGASEKLFF. CDR3 nucleotides: TGTGCCAGCAGCCCTCCCGGGACAGGGGCTTCTGAAAAACTGTTTTTT.

The V and J genes are TRBV5-5 and TRBJ2-7, with TRBD1 matching 8 bases. The length of the CDR3 is 15 residues. Germline loops: CDR1 SGHKS, CDR2 YYEKEE (reference sequence). J lost 1 base, V lost 4 bases, and 7 bases had no gene match. CDR3 protein: CASSVTGGGSYEQYF. For the CDR3, the DNA is TGTGCCAGCAGCGTTACAGGGGGAGGTTCCTACGAGCAGTACTTC.

The CDR3: CAISESEGRTDTQYF. CDR3 in DNA: TGTGCCATCAGTGAGTCGGAGGGTAGGACAGATACGCAGTATTTT. This rearrangement joins TRBV10-3 to TRBJ2-3, with D possibly TRBD2 on 6 matching bases. Germline assignment: CDR1 ENHRY and CDR2 SYGVKD. Trimming left V 0 bases short and J 3 bases short, with 10 bases between. The CDR3 runs to 15 residues.

The chain recombines TRBV6-5 with TRBJ1-1, with D perhaps TRBD1 (6 bases). The CDR3 extends over 13 amino acids. Germline V gene lookup returns CDR1 MNHEY and CDR2 SVGAGI. V lost 10 bases to trimming and J lost 0 bases, with 12 bases between them. The CDR3 loop is CATPTGMNTEAFF. DNA of the CDR3: TGTGCCACCCCTACAGGGATGAACACTGAAGCTTTCTTT.

This clone came up a few times. The V call is TRBV30, the J call TRBJ1-1; TRBD1 might be the D (6 bases). Germline V lookup: CDR1 GTSNPN, CDR2 SVGIG (reference sequence). The CDR3 totals 12 residues. Trimming removed 5 bases at V and 7 bases at J, with 14 bases between. CDR3 sequence: CAWERGTSEAFF. The CDR3 DNA is TGTGCCTGGGAAAGGGGGACTAGTGAAGCTTTCTTT.

CDR3 sequence: CASSPRLAGFNEQFF. The CDR3, as DNA: TGCGCCAGCAGCCCCAGACTAGCGGGATTCAATGAGCAGTTCTTC. This chain connects TRBV4-3 to TRBJ2-1; 11 bases match TRBD2. V lost 4 bases, J lost 6 bases, and 5 bases stayed unmatched. The CDR3 has 15 amino acids. CDR1 LGHNA and CDR2 YSLEER come from the germline V gene.